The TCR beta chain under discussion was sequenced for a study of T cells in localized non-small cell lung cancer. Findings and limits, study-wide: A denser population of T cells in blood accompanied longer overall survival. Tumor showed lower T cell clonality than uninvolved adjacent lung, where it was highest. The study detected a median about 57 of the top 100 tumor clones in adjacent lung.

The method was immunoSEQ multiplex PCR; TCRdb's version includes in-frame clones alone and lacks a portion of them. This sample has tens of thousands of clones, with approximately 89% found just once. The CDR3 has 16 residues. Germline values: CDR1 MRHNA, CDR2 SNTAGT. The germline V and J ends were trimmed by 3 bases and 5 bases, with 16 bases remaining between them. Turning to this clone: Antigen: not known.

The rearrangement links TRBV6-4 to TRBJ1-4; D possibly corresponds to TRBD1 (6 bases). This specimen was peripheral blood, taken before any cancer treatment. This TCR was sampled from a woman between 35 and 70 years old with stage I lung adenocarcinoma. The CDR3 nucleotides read TGTGCCAGCAGTGATGGGGGCGTGCGTCCCAATGAAAAACTGTTTTTT. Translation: CASSDGGVRPNEKLFF.